Following are 19 T cell receptor beta chains from one sample sequenced in a study of T and B cells in COVID-19 patients. TRB rearrangements were amplified by multiplex PCR with BIOMED2 TRB-A/B primers. TCRdb ran MiXCR on the multiplex PCR reads and lists one entry per CDR3 protein. The table has tens of thousands of distinct CDR3 sequences, approximately 29% seen once; the top ten hold roughly 1.7%. Each TRB amplification used about 220-500 ng of genomic DNA from blood. The specimen was blood. The receptors come from a human donor who had recovered from COVID-19.

This clonotype was seen a handful of times. The V and J genes are TRBV5-5 and TRBJ1-2; the D gene is possibly TRBD1 (5 bases). This CDR3 contains 16 residues. V was shortened by 3 bases and J by 4 bases, with 19 bases between the two germline ends. CDR1 and CDR2 (germline): SGHKS, YYEKEE (reference sequence). DNA of the CDR3: TGTGCCAGCAGCTCTCTCCAGGGCAGGGATCGCTATGGCTACACCTTC. As protein: CASSSLQGRDRYGYTF.

The genes are TRBV19 and TRBJ2-4; 9 nucleotides align to TRBD1. V dropped 5 bases and J dropped 0; count of bases not matched to a gene: 5. Germline CDR1 is LNHDA and CDR2 is SQIVND (reference sequence). The CDR3 length is 16 residues. CDR3 in DNA: TGTGCCAGTAGTCCAGGGACAGGGTTAGCCAAAAACATTCAGTACTTC. It translates to CASSPGTGLAKNIQYF.

The chain combines TRBV11-1 with TRBJ1-2; D is ambiguous. The CDR3 is 14 amino acids. Germline values: CDR1 SGHAT, CDR2 FQDESV (reference sequence). V dropped 3 bases and J dropped 0 bases, with 8 bases sitting between them. CDR3 residues: CASSLGGSNYGYTF. The DNA for the CDR3 is TGTGCCAGCAGCTTGGGCGGATCTAACTATGGCTACACCTTC.

By proportion, this clonotype is medium-sized. The chain joins TRBV29-1 to TRBJ1-4; a weak D match, TRBD1 (5 bases). V was clipped by 6 bases and J by 3 bases, with 14 bases between them. This CDR3 spans 14 amino acids. CDR1 is SQVTM and CDR2 is ANQGSEA in the germline V gene. CDR3 loop: CSVLRGGANEKLFF. The CDR3 DNA reads TGCAGCGTCCTTCGGGGGGGAGCTAATGAAAAACTGTTTTTT. Complete variable domain (other parts from reference TRBV29-1 and TRBJ1-4): SAVISQKPSRDICQRGTSLTIQCQVDSQVTMMFWYRQQPGQSLTLIATANQGSEATYESGFVIDKFPISRPNLTFSTLTVSNMSPEDSSIYLCSVLRGGANEKLFFGSGTQLSVL.

By frequency in the sample, this clonotype is medium-sized. This rearrangement joins TRBV29-1 to TRBJ2-1; 9 bases line up with TRBD2. With 1 base clipped from V and 8 bases from J, the junction kept 9 bases outside the gene matches. The germline CDR1 and CDR2 sequences are SQVTM and ANQGSEA. The CDR3 has 15 residues. The CDR3 coding sequence is TGCAGCGTTGAAGTGGGAGCGGGAGGAGGGGATGAGCAGTTCTTC. Translated: CSVEVGAGGGDEQFF.

This clonotype was detected a few times. The rearrangement joins TRBV5-1 to TRBJ2-3, with D possibly matching TRBD2 (6 bases). The germline V gene has CDR1 SGHRS and CDR2 YFSETQ. This CDR3 contains 15 residues. The ends were cut back, 0 bases at V and 2 bases at J, with 10 bases in the middle. The CDR3 sequence is CASSLDGRLTDTQYF. The CDR3 nucleotides are TGCGCCAGCAGCTTGGACGGGAGACTCACAGATACGCAGTATTTT.

This clonotype appeared a few times. This rearrangement joins TRBV14 to TRBJ2-1; a weak D match, TRBD1 (6 bases). The ends were cut back, 3 bases at V and 3 bases at J, with 9 bases in the middle. This CDR3 has 14 amino acids. Germline V gene data show CDR1 as SGHDN and CDR2 as FVKESK. Here the CDR3 reads CASSQKGHYNEQFF. The CDR3 bases are TGTGCCAGCAGCCAGAAGGGACACTACAATGAGCAGTTCTTC.

In its sample, this clonotype was seen a few times. The V call is TRBV19, the J call TRBJ1-1; the D gene is possibly TRBD1 (5 bases). CDR3 size: 14 residues. V lost 4 bases to trimming and J lost 3 bases, with 12 bases between them. Germline CDR1 is LNHDA and CDR2 is SQIVND (reference sequence). CDR3 DNA: TGTGCCAGTAGTAGAGGGGATTGGGACACTGAAGCTTTCTTT. It encodes CASSRGDWDTEAFF.

This chain joins TRBV6-2 or TRBV6-3 and TRBJ2-7; 8 nucleotides match TRBD1. The germline V gene has CDR1 MNHEY and CDR2 SVGEGT. Trimming at V came to 6 bases and at J to 3 bases, leaving 13 bases not matched to a gene. The CDR3 consists of 16 residues. The CDR3 nucleotides are TGTGCCAGCAGCCGACCACCAGGGACAGGATTCTACGAGCAGTACTTC. This codes for CASSRPPGTGFYEQYF.

The chain uses TRBV5-6 and TRBJ2-5, with TRBD1 identical over 9 bases. CDR1 is SGHDT, CDR2 YYEEEE, per germline. V lost 5 bases and J lost 1; bases outside the gene matches: 9. CDR3 size: 16 residues. The CDR3 region is CASSTTGTGFQETQYF. CDR3 DNA: TGTGCCAGCAGTACGACCGGGACAGGGTTCCAAGAGACCCAGTACTTC.

This clonotype has just a few counts. The DNA of the CDR3 is TGTGCCAGCGGCCCACTAGCGGAAGAAACAGATACGCAGTATTTT. Residues: CASGPLAEETDTQYF. V gene TRBV6-1 combines with J gene TRBJ2-3; 8 nucleotides align to TRBD2. With V trimmed by 8 bases and J by 3 bases, 10 bases remained unmatched. Per germline, CDR1 MNHNS and CDR2 SASEGT. The CDR3 runs 15 residues.

There are a few counts of this clonotype. V is TRBV5-1 and J is TRBJ2-7; 11 bases are shared with TRBD2. This CDR3 spans 16 amino acids. From germline, CDR1 is SGHRS and CDR2 YFSETQ. With 3 bases clipped from V and 5 bases from J, the junction kept 10 bases outside the gene matches. The CDR3 loop reads CASSSRLAGRFDEQYF. In DNA form, the CDR3 reads TGCGCCAGCAGCTCCCGACTAGCGGGAAGGTTCGACGAGCAGTACTTC.

This chain links TRBV6-5 with TRBJ1-5, with D tentatively TRBD1 (5 bases). Germline loops: CDR1 MNHEY, CDR2 SVGAGI. The CDR3 runs to 18 residues. Trimming took 6 bases from V and 6 from J, leaving 27 bases between them. The CDR3 coding sequence is TGTGCCAGCAGGGGACGGGTCACAAATACTCTAGCAAGTCAGCCCCAGCATTTT. Translated, it gives CASRGRVTNTLASQPQHF.

In its sample, this clonotype is medium-sized. In DNA, the CDR3 is TGTGCCAGTACCCTTAACGGGGGGATAACCAACACCGGGGAGCTGTTTTTT. Translating gives CASTLNGGITNTGELFF. The V gene is TRBV19, the J gene TRBJ2-2, with 7 bases lining up with TRBD2. Per germline, CDR1 LNHDA and CDR2 SQIVND (reference sequence). Trimming at V came to 7 bases and at J to 2 bases, leaving 13 bases not matched to a gene. This CDR3 is built from 17 residues.

This clonotype was picked up a small number of times. The chain joins TRBV19 to TRBJ2-3, with D possibly matching TRBD1 (6 bases). The CDR3 is 13 amino acids. Trimming cost V 7 bases and J 6 bases, with 14 bases left between them. CDR1 is LNHDA, CDR2 SQIVND, per germline (reference sequence). This CDR3 is CASTGRGPDTQYF. The CDR3 DNA is TGTGCCAGTACCGGCAGGGGCCCCGATACGCAGTATTTT.

The V gene is TRBV19, the J gene TRBJ1-1; no definite D call. V dropped 1 base and J dropped 0 bases, with 9 bases sitting between them. CDR3 length: 15 residues. Per germline, CDR1 LNHDA and CDR2 SQIVND (reference sequence). The CDR3 DNA follows: TGTGCCAGTAGTATAGGGAGGGTGGTGAACACTGAAGCTTTCTTT. The encoded protein is CASSIGRVVNTEAFF. Complete variable domain (other parts from reference TRBV19 and TRBJ1-1): DGGITQSPKYLFRKEGQNVTLSCEQNLNHDAMYWYRQDPGQGLRLIYYSQIVNDFQKGDIAEGYSVSREKKESFPLTVTSAQKNPTAFYLCASSIGRVVNTEAFFGQGTRLTVV.

V gene TRBV5-6 combines with J gene TRBJ1-1, with 11 positions matching TRBD1. The trim removed 4 bases at V and 5 bases at J, leaving 10 bases unmatched. CDR1 is SGHDT, CDR2 YYEEEE, per germline. The CDR3 spans 16 residues. CDR3 nucleotides: TGTGCCAGCAGCACCGGACAGGGGGCATTGGGAACTGAAGCTTTCTTT. As protein: CASSTGQGALGTEAFF.

V usage is TRBV27 and J usage is TRBJ1-3; the D is unclear. The CDR3 covers 13 residues. The V gene's germline CDR1 is MNHEY and CDR2 SMNVEV (reference sequence). V shed 3 bases and J shed 4 bases, with 7 bases lying between them. For the CDR3, the DNA is TGTGCCAGCAGTTTCAACAACGGAAACACCATATATTTT. It yields the protein CASSFNNGNTIYF.

In this sample, this clonotype turned up many times. This chain uses TRBV30 with TRBJ2-3; D is uncertain. The CDR3 consists of 17 residues. Germline values: CDR1 GTSNPN, CDR2 SVGIG (reference sequence). Deletions cut 7 bases from V and 0 bases from J, with 23 bases between. The CDR3 region is CASSRAAIDPSTDTQYF. In DNA, the CDR3 is TGTGCCTCGTCCCGGGCCGCCATCGACCCCAGCACAGATACGCAGTATTTT.